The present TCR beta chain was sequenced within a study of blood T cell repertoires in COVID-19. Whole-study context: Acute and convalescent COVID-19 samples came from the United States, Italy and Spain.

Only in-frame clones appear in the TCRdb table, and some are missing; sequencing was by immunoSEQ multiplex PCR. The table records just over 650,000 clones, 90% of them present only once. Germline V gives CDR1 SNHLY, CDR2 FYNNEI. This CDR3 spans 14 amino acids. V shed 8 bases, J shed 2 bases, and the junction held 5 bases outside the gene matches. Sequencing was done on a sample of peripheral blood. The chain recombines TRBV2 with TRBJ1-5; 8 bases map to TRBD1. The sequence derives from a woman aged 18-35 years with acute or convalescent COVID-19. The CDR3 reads CASEPGQGNQPQHF. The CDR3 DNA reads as TGTGCCAGCGAGCCGGGACAGGGCAATCAGCCCCAGCATTTT.